A selection of T cell receptor beta chains follows, all from one sample in a study of blood T cell repertoires in COVID-19. Method: immunoSEQ multiplex PCR; TCRdb's copy keeps in-frame clones and lacks some. Seen here are a few hundred thousand clones, roughly 87% observed once, and the top ten hold approximately 3.1%. The specimen was PBMCs or T cells enriched from blood (not recorded which). The receptor set was obtained from a woman in her 30s who had recovered from COVID-19. The CDR3 runs from the conserved cysteine through the conserved F or W. The order of the fields is J gene, V gene, CDR3 protein.

j_gene: TRBJ1-2; v_gene: TRBV27; CDR3aa: CASSLARDGYGYTF
j_gene: TRBJ2-1; v_gene: TRBV11-3; CDR3aa: CASSNLAGVSREQFF
j_gene: TRBJ1-6; v_gene: TRBV10-3; CDR3aa: CAIRQGSEDSPLHF
j_gene: TRBJ1-5; v_gene: TRBV6-5; CDR3aa: CASNTGLGNNQPQHF
j_gene: TRBJ2-2; v_gene: TRBV7-8; CDR3aa: CASSLGGTSGGNTGELFF
j_gene: TRBJ2-1; v_gene: TRBV5-1; CDR3aa: CASSLEDSSYNEQFF
j_gene: TRBJ2-1; v_gene: TRBV9; CDR3aa: CASSSSRGTGKNNEQFF
j_gene: TRBJ1-5; v_gene: TRBV27; CDR3aa: CASSFGQGNQPQHF
j_gene: TRBJ1-1; v_gene: TRBV12-3/TRBV12-4; CDR3aa: CASSLNGDTEAFF
j_gene: TRBJ1-1; v_gene: TRBV2; CDR3aa: CASSLQGAGDTEAFF
j_gene: TRBJ2-7; v_gene: TRBV15; CDR3aa: CATSREPILLDRVHEQYF
j_gene: TRBJ2-1; v_gene: TRBV6-2/TRBV6-3; CDR3aa: CASSLGLAVYNEQFF
j_gene: TRBJ1-1; v_gene: TRBV19; CDR3aa: CASQTGLTEAFF
j_gene: TRBJ2-1; v_gene: TRBV18; CDR3aa: CASSPSELAVSYNEQFF
j_gene: TRBJ1-5; v_gene: TRBV2; CDR3aa: CASSETGGQPQHF
j_gene: TRBJ2-7; v_gene: TRBV3-1/TRBV3-2; CDR3aa: CASTPSGGGGYEQYF
j_gene: TRBJ2-5; v_gene: TRBV2; CDR3aa: CASRREQVETQYF
j_gene: TRBJ1-4; v_gene: TRBV7-9; CDR3aa: CASSLDREGEKLFF
j_gene: TRBJ2-7; v_gene: TRBV11-3; CDR3aa: CASSLGTGTGKSYEQYF
j_gene: TRBJ2-1; v_gene: TRBV12-3/TRBV12-4; CDR3aa: CASSLSENEQFF
j_gene: TRBJ2-3; v_gene: TRBV2; CDR3aa: CASSEPPRGRTDTQYF
j_gene: TRBJ1-1; v_gene: TRBV27; CDR3aa: CASSWTGGMNTEAFF
j_gene: TRBJ1-2; v_gene: TRBV18; CDR3aa: CASSHRDRGPTNYGYTF
j_gene: TRBJ2-5; v_gene: TRBV12-3/TRBV12-4; CDR3aa: CASTPGGRETQYF
j_gene: TRBJ1-1; v_gene: TRBV4-1; CDR3aa: CASSQAGFGNTEAFF
j_gene: TRBJ2-4; v_gene: TRBV2; CDR3aa: CASSVGNIQYF
j_gene: TRBJ2-6; v_gene: TRBV5-1; CDR3aa: CASSLGTGGSGANVLTF